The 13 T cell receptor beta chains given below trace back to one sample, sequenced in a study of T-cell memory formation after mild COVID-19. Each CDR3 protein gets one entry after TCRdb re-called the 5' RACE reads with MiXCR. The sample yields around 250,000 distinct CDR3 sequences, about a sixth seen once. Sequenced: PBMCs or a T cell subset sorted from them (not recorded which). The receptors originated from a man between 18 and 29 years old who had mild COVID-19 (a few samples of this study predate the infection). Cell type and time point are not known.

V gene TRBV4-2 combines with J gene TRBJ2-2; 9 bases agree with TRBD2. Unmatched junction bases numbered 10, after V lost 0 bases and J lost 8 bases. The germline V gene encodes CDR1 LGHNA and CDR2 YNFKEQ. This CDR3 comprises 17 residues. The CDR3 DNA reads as TGTGCCAGCAGCCAAGAATGGCGGGGGGGTTTCACTGGGGAGCTGTTTTTT. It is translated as CASSQEWRGGFTGELFF.

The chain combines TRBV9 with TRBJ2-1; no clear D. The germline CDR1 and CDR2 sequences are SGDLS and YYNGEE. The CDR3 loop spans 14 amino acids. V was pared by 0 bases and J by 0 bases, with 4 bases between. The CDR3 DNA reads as TGTGCCAGCAGCGTAGAAGTCTCCTACAATGAGCAGTTCTTC. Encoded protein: CASSVEVSYNEQFF.

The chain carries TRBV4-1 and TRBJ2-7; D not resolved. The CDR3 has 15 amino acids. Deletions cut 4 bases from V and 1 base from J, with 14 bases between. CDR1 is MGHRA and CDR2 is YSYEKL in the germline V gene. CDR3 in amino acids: CASSRIVEDSYEQYF. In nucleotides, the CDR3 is TGCGCCAGCAGCCGTATTGTTGAAGATTCCTACGAGCAGTACTTC.

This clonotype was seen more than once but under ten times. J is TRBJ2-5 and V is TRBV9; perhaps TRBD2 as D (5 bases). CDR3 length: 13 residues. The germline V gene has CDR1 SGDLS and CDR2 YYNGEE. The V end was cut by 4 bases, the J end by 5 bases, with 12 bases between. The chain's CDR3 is CASSREGSETQYF. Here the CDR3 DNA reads TGTGCCAGCAGCCGAGAGGGTTCGGAGACCCAGTACTTC. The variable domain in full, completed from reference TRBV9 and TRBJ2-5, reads DSGVTQTPKHLITATGQRVTLRCSPRSGDLSVYWYQQSLDQGLQFLIQYYNGEERAKGNILERFSAQQFPDLHSELNLSSLELGDSALYFCASSREGSETQYFGPGTRLLVL.

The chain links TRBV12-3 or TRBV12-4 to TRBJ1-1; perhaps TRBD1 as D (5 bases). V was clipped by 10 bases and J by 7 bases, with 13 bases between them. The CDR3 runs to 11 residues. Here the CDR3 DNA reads TGTGCCACCCAAACAGGAATTGAAGCTTTCTTT. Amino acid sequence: CATQTGIEAFF.

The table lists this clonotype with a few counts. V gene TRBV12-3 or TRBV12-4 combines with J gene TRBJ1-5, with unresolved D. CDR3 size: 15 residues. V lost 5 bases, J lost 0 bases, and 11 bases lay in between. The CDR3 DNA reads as TGTGCCAGCAGTCGGACGGATTATAGCAATCAGCCCCAGCATTTT. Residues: CASSRTDYSNQPQHF.

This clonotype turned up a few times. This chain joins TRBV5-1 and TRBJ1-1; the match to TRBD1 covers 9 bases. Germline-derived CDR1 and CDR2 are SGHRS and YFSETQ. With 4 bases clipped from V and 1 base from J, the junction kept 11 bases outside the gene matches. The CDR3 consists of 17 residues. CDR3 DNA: TGCGCCAGCAGCAAGGACCGGGACAGGGTTCCGAACACTGAAGCTTTCTTT. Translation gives CASSKDRDRVPNTEAFF.

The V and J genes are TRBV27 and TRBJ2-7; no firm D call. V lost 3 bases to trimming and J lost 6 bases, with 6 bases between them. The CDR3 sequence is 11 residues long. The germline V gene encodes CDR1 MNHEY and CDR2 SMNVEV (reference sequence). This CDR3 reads CASSFLTEQYV. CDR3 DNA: TGTGCCAGCAGTTTCTTGACCGAGCAGTACGTC.

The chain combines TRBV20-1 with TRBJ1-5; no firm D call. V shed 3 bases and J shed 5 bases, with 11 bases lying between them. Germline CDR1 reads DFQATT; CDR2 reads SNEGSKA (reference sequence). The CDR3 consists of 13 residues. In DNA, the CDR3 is TGCAGTGCTAGTTCCACCGGAGATCAGCCCCAGCATTTT. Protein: CSASSTGDQPQHF.

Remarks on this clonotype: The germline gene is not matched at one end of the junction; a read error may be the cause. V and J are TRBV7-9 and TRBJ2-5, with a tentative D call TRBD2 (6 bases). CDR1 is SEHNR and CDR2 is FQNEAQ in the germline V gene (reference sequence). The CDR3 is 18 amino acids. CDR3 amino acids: CAGSLTLLRGLHQETQYF. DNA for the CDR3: TGTGCCGGCAGCTTAACACTTCTGCGGGGCCTTCACCAAGAGACCCAGTACTTC.

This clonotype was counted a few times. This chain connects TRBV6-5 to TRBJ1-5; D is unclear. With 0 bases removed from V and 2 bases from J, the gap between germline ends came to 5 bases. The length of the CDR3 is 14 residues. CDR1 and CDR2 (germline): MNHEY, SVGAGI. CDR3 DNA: TGTGCCAGCAGTTACTCTTCCCGCAATCAGCCCCAGCATTTT. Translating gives CASSYSSRNQPQHF.

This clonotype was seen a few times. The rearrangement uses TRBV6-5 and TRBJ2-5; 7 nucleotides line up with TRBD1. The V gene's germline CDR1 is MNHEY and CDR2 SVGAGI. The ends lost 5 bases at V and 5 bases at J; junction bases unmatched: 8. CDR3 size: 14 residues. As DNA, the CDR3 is TGTGCCAGCAGTACCAGACAGGGTTGGGAGACCCAGTACTTC. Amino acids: CASSTRQGWETQYF.

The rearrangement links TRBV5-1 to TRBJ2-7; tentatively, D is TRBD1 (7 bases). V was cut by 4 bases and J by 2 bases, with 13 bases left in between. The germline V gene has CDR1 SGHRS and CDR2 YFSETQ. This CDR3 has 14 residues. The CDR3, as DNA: TGCGCCAGCAGCGGGCGGGACAGCGCCTACGAGCAGTACTTC. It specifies CASSGRDSAYEQYF. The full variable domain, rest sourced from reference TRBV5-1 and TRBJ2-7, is KAGVTQTPRYLIKTRGQQVTLSCSPISGHRSVSWYQQTPGQGLQFLFEYFSETQRNKGNFPGRFSGRQFSNSRSEMNVSTLELGDSALYLCASSGRDSAYEQYFGPGTRLTVT.